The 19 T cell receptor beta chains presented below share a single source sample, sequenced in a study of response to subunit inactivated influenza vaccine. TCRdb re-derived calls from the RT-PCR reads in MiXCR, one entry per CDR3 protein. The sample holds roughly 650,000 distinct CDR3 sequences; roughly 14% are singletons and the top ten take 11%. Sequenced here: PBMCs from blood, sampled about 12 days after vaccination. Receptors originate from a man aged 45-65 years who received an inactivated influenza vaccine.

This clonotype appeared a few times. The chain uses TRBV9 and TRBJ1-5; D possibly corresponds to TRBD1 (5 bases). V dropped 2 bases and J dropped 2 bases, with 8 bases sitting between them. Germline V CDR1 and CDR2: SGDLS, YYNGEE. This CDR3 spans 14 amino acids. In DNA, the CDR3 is TGTGCCAGCAGCGTGGCGGGGGGCAATCAGCCCCAGCATTTT. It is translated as CASSVAGGNQPQHF.

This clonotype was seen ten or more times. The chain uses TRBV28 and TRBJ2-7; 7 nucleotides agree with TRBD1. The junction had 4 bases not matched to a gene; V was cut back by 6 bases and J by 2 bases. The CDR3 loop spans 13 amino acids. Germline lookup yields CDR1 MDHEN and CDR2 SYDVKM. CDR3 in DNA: TGTGCCAGCAGGGGGACAGAGACCTACGAGCAGTACTTC. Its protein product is CASRGTETYEQYF.

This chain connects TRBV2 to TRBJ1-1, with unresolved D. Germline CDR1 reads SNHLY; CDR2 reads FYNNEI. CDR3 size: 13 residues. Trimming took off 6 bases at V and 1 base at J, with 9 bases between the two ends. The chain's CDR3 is CASRETENTEAFF. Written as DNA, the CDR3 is TGTGCCAGCAGAGAAACAGAGAACACTGAAGCTTTCTTT.

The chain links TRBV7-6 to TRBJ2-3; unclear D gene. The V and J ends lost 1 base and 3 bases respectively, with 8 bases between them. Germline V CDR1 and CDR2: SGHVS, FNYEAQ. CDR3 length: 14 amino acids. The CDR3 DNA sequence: TGTGCCAGCAGCTTAGGGATGAGTACAGATACGCAGTATTTT. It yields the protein CASSLGMSTDTQYF.

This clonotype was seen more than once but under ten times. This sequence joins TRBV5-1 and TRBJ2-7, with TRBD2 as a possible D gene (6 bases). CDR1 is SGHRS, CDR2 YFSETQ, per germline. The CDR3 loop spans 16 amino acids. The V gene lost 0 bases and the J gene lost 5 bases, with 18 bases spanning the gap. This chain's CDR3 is CASSLAGGAGSHEQYF. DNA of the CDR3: TGCGCCAGCAGCTTGGCTGGAGGGGCGGGAAGCCACGAGCAGTACTTC.

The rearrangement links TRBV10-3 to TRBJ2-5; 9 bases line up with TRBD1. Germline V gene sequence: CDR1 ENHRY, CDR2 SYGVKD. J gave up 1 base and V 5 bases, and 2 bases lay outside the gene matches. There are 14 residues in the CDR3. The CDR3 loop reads CAISQGQGQETQYF. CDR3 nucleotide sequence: TGTGCCATCAGTCAGGGACAGGGCCAAGAGACCCAGTACTTC.

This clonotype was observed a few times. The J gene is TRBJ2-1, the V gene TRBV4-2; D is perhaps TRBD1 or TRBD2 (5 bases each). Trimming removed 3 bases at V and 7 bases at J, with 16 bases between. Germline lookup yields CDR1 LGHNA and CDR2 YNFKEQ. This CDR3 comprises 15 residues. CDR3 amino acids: CASSHQGGRGNEQFF. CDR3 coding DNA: TGTGCCAGCAGCCATCAGGGTGGCCGCGGGAATGAGCAGTTCTTC.

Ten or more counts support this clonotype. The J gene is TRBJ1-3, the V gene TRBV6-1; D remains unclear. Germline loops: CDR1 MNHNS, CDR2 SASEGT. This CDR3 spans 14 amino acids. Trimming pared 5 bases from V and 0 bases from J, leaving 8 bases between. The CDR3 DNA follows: TGTGCCAGCAGTCCCCTGTTCTCTGGAAACACCATATATTTT. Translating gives CASSPLFSGNTIYF.

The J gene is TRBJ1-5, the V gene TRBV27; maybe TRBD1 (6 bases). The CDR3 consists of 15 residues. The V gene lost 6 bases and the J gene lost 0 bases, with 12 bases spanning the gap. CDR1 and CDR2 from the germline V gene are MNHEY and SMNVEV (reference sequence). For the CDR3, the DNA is TGTGCCAGCAGGGACAGCCGTTATAGCAATCAGCCCCAGCATTTT. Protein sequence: CASRDSRYSNQPQHF.

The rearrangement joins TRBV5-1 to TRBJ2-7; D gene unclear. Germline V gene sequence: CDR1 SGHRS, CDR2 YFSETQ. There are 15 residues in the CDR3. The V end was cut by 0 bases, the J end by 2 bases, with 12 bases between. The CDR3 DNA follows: TGCGCCAGCAGCTTGGCCGAGTGGTTCCCCTACGAGCAGTACTTC. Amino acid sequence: CASSLAEWFPYEQYF.

CDR3 in DNA: TGTGCCAGCAGCCCCAGAGCTGGCACAGATACGCAGTATTTT. Its protein is CASSPRAGTDTQYF. The chain carries TRBV14 and TRBJ2-3; D remains unclear. The CDR3 has 14 residues. In germline, CDR1 is SGHDN, CDR2 FVKESK. Between the trimmed V and J ends, which lost 4 bases and 1 base, there was a span of 9 bases.

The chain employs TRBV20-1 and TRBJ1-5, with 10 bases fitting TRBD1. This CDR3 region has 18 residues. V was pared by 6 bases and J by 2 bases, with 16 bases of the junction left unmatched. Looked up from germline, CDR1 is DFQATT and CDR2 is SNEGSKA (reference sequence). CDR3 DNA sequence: TGCAGTGCCTCGCCGGGACAGGGGCCTCGTCCCGGCAATCAGCCCCAGCATTTT. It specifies CSASPGQGPRPGNQPQHF.

The CDR3 DNA sequence: TGCAGTGCCCCGACAGGGGGCACAGATACGCAGTATTTT. Residues: CSAPTGGTDTQYF. The rearrangement joins TRBV20-1 to TRBJ2-3, with TRBD1 identical over 8 bases. Germline lookup yields CDR1 DFQATT and CDR2 SNEGSKA (reference sequence). V dropped 6 bases and J dropped 1; count of bases not matched to a gene: 3. The CDR3 has 13 amino acids.

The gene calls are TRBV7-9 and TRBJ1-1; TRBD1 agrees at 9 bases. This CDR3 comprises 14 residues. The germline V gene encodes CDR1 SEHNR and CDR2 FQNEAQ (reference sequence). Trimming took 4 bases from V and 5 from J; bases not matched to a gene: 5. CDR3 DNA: TGTGCCAGCAGCTCCTACAGGGGGCTGACTGAAGCTTTCTTT. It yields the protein CASSSYRGLTEAFF.

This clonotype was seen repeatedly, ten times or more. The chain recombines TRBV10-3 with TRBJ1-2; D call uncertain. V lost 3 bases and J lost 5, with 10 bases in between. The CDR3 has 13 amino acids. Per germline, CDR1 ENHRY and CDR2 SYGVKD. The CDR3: CAISDNGDYGYTF. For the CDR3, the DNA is TGTGCCATCAGTGACAACGGGGATTATGGCTACACCTTC.

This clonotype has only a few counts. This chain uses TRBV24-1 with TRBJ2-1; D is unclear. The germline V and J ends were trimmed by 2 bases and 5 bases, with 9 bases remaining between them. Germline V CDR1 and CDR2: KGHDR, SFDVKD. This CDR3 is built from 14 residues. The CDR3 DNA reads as TGTGCCACCAGTGATTGGGTGGGCAACAATGAGCAGTTCTTC. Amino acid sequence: CATSDWVGNNEQFF.

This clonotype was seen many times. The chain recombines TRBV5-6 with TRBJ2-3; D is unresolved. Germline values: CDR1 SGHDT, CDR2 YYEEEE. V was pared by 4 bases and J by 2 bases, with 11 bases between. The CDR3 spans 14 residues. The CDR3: CASSIRSFTDTQYF. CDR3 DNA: TGTGCCAGCAGCATTAGATCTTTCACAGATACGCAGTATTTT. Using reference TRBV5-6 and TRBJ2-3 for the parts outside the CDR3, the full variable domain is DAGVTQSPTHLIKTRGQQVTLRCSPKSGHDTVSWYQQALGQGPQFIFQYYEEEERQRGNFPDRFSGHQFPNYSSELNVNALLLGDSALYLCASSIRSFTDTQYFGPGTRLTVL.

CDR3 sequence (DNA): TGCGCCAGCAGCTTGGACGGGGATGTGGGCTATGGCTACACCTTC. Translation gives CASSLDGDVGYGYTF. The J gene is TRBJ1-2, the V gene TRBV5-1; D remains unclear. V lost 0 bases, J lost 4 bases, and 13 bases lay in between. The length of the CDR3 is 15 residues. CDR1 and CDR2 from the germline V gene are SGHRS and YFSETQ.

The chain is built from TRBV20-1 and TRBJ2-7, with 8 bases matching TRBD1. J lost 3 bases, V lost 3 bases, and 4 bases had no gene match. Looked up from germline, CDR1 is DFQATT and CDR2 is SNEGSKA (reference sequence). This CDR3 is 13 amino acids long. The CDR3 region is CSARAGGYYEQYF. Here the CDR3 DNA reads TGCAGTGCTAGGGCAGGGGGCTACTACGAGCAGTACTTC.